The TCR beta chain described here comes from a study of T cells in Graves' hyperthyroidism and ophthalmopathy. RNA transcripts provided the source from which TCR beta CDR3 regions were amplified. HTBI primers were employed in a first-round RT-PCR of the TCR CDR3. Each CDR3 protein gets one entry after TCRdb re-called the multiplex PCR reads with MiXCR. Of some 500,000 distinct CDR3 sequences in the sample, roughly 14% were seen once. This clonotype was seen many times. This TCR was sampled from a woman younger than 30 with Graves' hyperthyroidism. Sequenced input: blood.

The CDR3 DNA is TGTGCCAGCAGTTGGAGGGACGGCTATGGCTACACCTTC. It specifies CASSWRDGYGYTF. This chain joins TRBV12-3 or TRBV12-4 and TRBJ1-2, with a possible D match to TRBD1 (5 bases). The CDR3 has 13 residues. The V and J ends lost 4 bases and 4 bases respectively, with 10 bases between them.